These 32 T cell receptor beta chains originate from one sample sequenced in a study of CD8 T cells in ankylosing spondylitis. Each CDR3 protein gets one entry after TCRdb re-called the 5' RACE reads with MiXCR. The sample records more than 200,000 distinct CDR3 sequences, more than 20% being singletons. The sequenced sample was blood, either unsorted or a sorted T cell fraction (not recorded which). All receptors derive from a male donor with ankylosing spondylitis or in good health (not recorded which).

This clonotype was counted a few times. J is TRBJ2-1 and V is TRBV6-1, with 7 bases matching TRBD1. The CDR3 has 13 residues. Germline-derived CDR1 and CDR2 are MNHNS and SASEGT. J gave up 7 bases and V 5 bases, and 5 bases lay outside the gene matches. The DNA of the CDR3 is TGTGCCAGCAGTCGTAGGGGGCGGAATGAGCAGTTCTTC. The encoded protein is CASSRRGRNEQFF.

This clonotype was detected ten times or more. In nucleotides, the CDR3 is TGCGCCAGCAGTGACGGGGGTCGGTTTTCAGATACGCAGTATTTT. Amino acids: CASSDGGRFSDTQYF. This rearrangement joins TRBV10-1 to TRBJ2-3; TRBD2 is a possible D gene (6 bases). Trimming shortened V by 3 bases and J by 4 bases, and 14 bases separated the two germline ends. CDR3 length: 15 residues. Germline CDR1 is WNHNN and CDR2 is SYGVQD (reference sequence).

This clonotype has just a few counts. The rearrangement uses TRBV19 and TRBJ2-1; 8 bases agree with TRBD1. The V gene's germline CDR1 is LNHDA and CDR2 SQIVND (reference sequence). After removal of 3 bases from V and 4 bases from J, the junction contained 5 bases not matched to a gene. The CDR3 has 15 amino acids. DNA of the CDR3: TGTGCCAGTAGTATCGGACAGGGCTTTTACAATGAGCAGTTCTTC. Residues: CASSIGQGFYNEQFF.

This clonotype turned up a few times. The genes are TRBV2 and TRBJ2-1; a weak D match, TRBD2 (6 bases). The ends were cut back, 7 bases at V and 2 bases at J, with 12 bases in the middle. Per germline, CDR1 SNHLY and CDR2 FYNNEI. This CDR3 is 14 amino acids long. CDR3 residues: CASTGTGAYNEQFF. Written as DNA, the CDR3 is TGTGCCAGCACGGGCACGGGAGCCTACAATGAGCAGTTCTTC.

This clonotype was seen at least ten times. This sequence joins TRBV5-1 and TRBJ2-3; 7 nucleotides align to TRBD2. The CDR3 sequence is 14 residues long. CDR1 and CDR2 from the germline V gene are SGHRS and YFSETQ. V shed 3 bases, J shed 3 bases, and the junction held 4 bases outside the gene matches. The CDR3 coding sequence is TGCGCCAGCAGCTCGAGGGAGGGTACAGATACGCAGTATTTT. Translating it yields CASSSREGTDTQYF.

This clonotype has ten or more counts. The V call is TRBV20-1, the J call TRBJ1-2; no reliable D call. The length of the CDR3 is 14 residues. The germline V gene encodes CDR1 DFQATT and CDR2 SNEGSKA (reference sequence). The germline V and J ends were trimmed by 3 bases and 7 bases, with 18 bases remaining between them. CDR3 nucleotides: TGCAGTGCTAGTCCACCTCGGGCTACTCCTGGCTACACCTTC. This gives the protein CSASPPRATPGYTF.

This clonotype came up a few times. CDR3 region: CASSLARSSTDTQYF. CDR3 sequence (DNA): TGTGCCAGCAGCTTAGCGCGCTCTAGCACAGATACGCAGTATTTT. The chain recombines TRBV7-9 with TRBJ2-3; D is ambiguous. The V end lost 0 bases, the J end lost 0 bases, and 7 bases lay between the germline ends. CDR1 and CDR2 (germline): SEHNR, FQNEAQ (reference sequence). The CDR3 consists of 15 residues.

The chain recombines TRBV20-1 with TRBJ2-2; tentative D call: TRBD1 (5 bases). The CDR3 sequence is 15 residues long. From germline, CDR1 is DFQATT and CDR2 SNEGSKA (reference sequence). The ends were cut back, 5 bases at V and 9 bases at J, with 22 bases in the middle. CDR3 coding DNA: TGCAGTGCTCTACGTCCCAGGGTTCTAAACCGGGAGCTGTTTTTT. Its translation: CSALRPRVLNRELFF.

In its sample, this clonotype was seen many times. The chain employs TRBV20-1 and TRBJ1-1; D is unresolved. V lost 1 base and J 9 bases, leaving 15 bases between the germline ends. The CDR3 covers 13 residues. Per the germline V gene, CDR1 is DFQATT and CDR2 is SNEGSKA (reference sequence). The CDR3 coding sequence is TGCAGTGCTAGAGGGTCCTCCGTAGTCCAAGCTTTCTTT. Its protein product is CSARGSSVVQAFF.

This clonotype has a handful of counts. The chain recombines TRBV11-2 with TRBJ2-1; 13 bases are a match to TRBD2. The ends lost 5 bases at V and 0 bases at J; junction bases unmatched: 10. CDR1 SGHAT and CDR2 FQNNGV come from the germline V gene. CDR3 length: 19 amino acids. CDR3 loop: CASSPEGLAGIRSYNEQFF. The CDR3 DNA sequence: TGTGCCAGCAGCCCTGAGGGACTAGCGGGGATCCGCTCCTACAATGAGCAGTTCTTC. Variable domain in full (rest from reference TRBV11-2 and TRBJ2-1): EAGVAQSPRYKIIEKRQSVAFWCNPISGHATLYWYQQILGQGPKLLIQFQNNGVVDDSQLPKDRFSAERLKGVDSTLKIQPAKLEDSAVYLCASSPEGLAGIRSYNEQFFGPGTRLTVL.

This clonotype was recorded many times. The J gene is TRBJ1-1, the V gene TRBV29-1; the D is unclear. This CDR3 spans 12 amino acids. The V end was cut by 6 bases, the J end by 5 bases, with 13 bases between. Per the germline V gene, CDR1 is SQVTM and CDR2 is ANQGSEA. CDR3 sequence reads: CSVGRGPTEAFF. The CDR3 region has the DNA TGCAGCGTGGGTCGCGGACCGACTGAAGCTTTCTTT.

The sample holds a few counts of this clonotype. The genes are TRBV6-4 and TRBJ2-3, with D possibly being TRBD1 (6 bases). The CDR3 sequence is 14 residues long. Germline V gene lookup returns CDR1 MRHNA and CDR2 SNTAGT. The ends were cut back, 6 bases at V and 1 base at J, with 11 bases in the middle. CDR3 in amino acids: CASSPWGRTDTQYF. DNA of the CDR3: TGTGCCAGCAGCCCTTGGGGGCGCACAGATACGCAGTATTTT.

This clonotype showed up many times. The genes are TRBV3-1 and TRBJ2-7, with D perhaps TRBD1 or TRBD2 (5 bases each). Germline V gene lookup returns CDR1 LGHDT and CDR2 YNNKEL (reference sequence). The CDR3 runs to 13 residues. V lost 3 bases and J lost 3, with 9 bases in between. The CDR3 protein is CASSQGRNYEQYF. CDR3 DNA: TGTGCCAGCAGCCAGGGACGGAACTACGAGCAGTACTTC.

Concerning this clonotype itself: One base away lies a much larger clone, so this may be a sequencing read error. V gene TRBV12-3 or TRBV12-4 combines with J gene TRBJ1-1, with D unclear. The CDR3 runs 13 residues. The germline V and J ends were trimmed by 5 bases and 1 base, with 8 bases remaining between them. CDR3 loop: CASSHYENTEAFF. CDR3 in DNA: TGTGCCAGCAGTCATTACGAGAACACTGAAGCTTTCTTT.

The chain recombines TRBV25-1 with TRBJ1-3, with 8 positions matching TRBD1. Per the germline V gene, CDR1 is MGHDK and CDR2 is SYGVNS. The CDR3 is made up of 14 amino acids. The ends lost 7 bases at V and 4 bases at J; junction bases unmatched: 6. The CDR3 region has the DNA TGTGCCAGCAAGAGGACAGGGCAGGGAAACACCATATATTTT. Translation: CASKRTGQGNTIYF.

This clonotype has a count of ten or more. This chain connects TRBV5-4 to TRBJ2-1, with TRBD2 as a possible D gene (6 bases). Germline lookup yields CDR1 SGHNT and CDR2 YYREEE (reference sequence). Trimming shortened V by 0 bases and J by 6 bases, and 13 bases separated the two germline ends. The CDR3 length is 15 residues. The CDR3 region has the DNA TGTGCCAGCAGCTTGGAGCTAGCGAGGGGCAATGAGCAGTTCTTC. Its protein is CASSLELARGNEQFF.

This clonotype appeared a few times. This sequence joins TRBV5-5 and TRBJ2-1; 9 bases agree with TRBD1. With V trimmed by 0 bases and J by 11 bases, 9 bases remained unmatched. CDR1 is SGHKS and CDR2 is YYEKEE in the germline V gene (reference sequence). This CDR3 has 15 residues. The CDR3 region is CASSLEDRGRPQQFF. In nucleotides, the CDR3 is TGTGCCAGCAGCTTGGAGGACAGGGGTAGACCCCAGCAGTTCTTC.

The rearrangement joins TRBV20-1 to TRBJ2-3; D unresolved. With 5 bases removed from V and 7 bases from J, the gap between germline ends came to 10 bases. Looked up from germline, CDR1 is DFQATT and CDR2 is SNEGSKA (reference sequence). The CDR3 covers 11 residues. CDR3 nucleotide sequence: TGCAGTGCTCCGGACGGAAATACGCAGTATTTT. Translated: CSAPDGNTQYF.

The CDR3 region is CASSKGTVREQYF. The CDR3 nucleotides read TGTGCCAGCAGCAAGGGCACAGTTCGCGAGCAGTACTTC. V usage is TRBV7-6 and J usage is TRBJ2-7; D uncertain. Trimming took 5 bases from V and 6 from J, leaving 14 bases between them. This CDR3 contains 13 residues. Germline V lookup: CDR1 SGHVS, CDR2 FNYEAQ.

There are a few counts of this clonotype. The V call is TRBV20-1, the J call TRBJ2-1; tentative D call: TRBD2 (6 bases). Germline CDR1 is DFQATT and CDR2 is SNEGSKA (reference sequence). Trimming left V 1 base short and J 6 bases short, with 16 bases between. The CDR3 runs to 15 residues. In nucleotides, the CDR3 is TGCAGTGCTAGAGGGGGAGGACCGACGATCAATGAGCAGTTCTTC. It translates to CSARGGGPTINEQFF.

This clonotype was seen repeatedly, ten times or more. The chain couples TRBV29-1 to TRBJ2-1; 8 bases agree with TRBD1. Germline values: CDR1 SQVTM, CDR2 ANQGSEA. Trimming cost V 0 bases and J 14 bases; bases outside gene matches: 6. This CDR3 contains 12 residues. CDR3 residues: CSVEDGTGKKFF. In nucleotides, the CDR3 is TGCAGCGTTGAAGACGGGACAGGCAAAAAGTTCTTC.

The rearrangement joins TRBV5-5 to TRBJ2-3, with 9 bases lining up with TRBD1. V lost 0 bases and J lost 2; bases outside the gene matches: 7. The germline gives CDR1 SGHKS, CDR2 YYEKEE (reference sequence). The CDR3 runs to 17 residues. The CDR3 sequence: CASSLVVGDRVTDTQYF. The CDR3 DNA reads TGTGCCAGCAGCTTGGTAGTCGGGGACAGGGTCACAGATACGCAGTATTTT.

This clonotype was found a few times. The CDR3 is CASSPSGREEKLFF. In nucleotides, the CDR3 is TGTGCCAGCAGCCCGTCCGGGAGGGAAGAAAAACTGTTTTTT. The chain links TRBV12-3 or TRBV12-4 to TRBJ1-4, with D unresolved. The CDR3 runs 14 residues. Trimming pared 6 bases from V and 8 bases from J, leaving 16 bases between.

This chain links TRBV12-3 or TRBV12-4 with TRBJ1-6, with a tentative D call TRBD1 (6 bases). This CDR3 is built from 12 residues. V lost 5 bases to trimming and J lost 8 bases, with 7 bases between them. DNA for the CDR3: TGTGCCAGCAGTCCAGGGGATTCACCCCTCCACTTT. Its protein is CASSPGDSPLHF.

CDR3 in amino acids: CSASRGVVEQYF. In DNA, the CDR3 is TGCAGTGCCTCCCGGGGGGTGGTCGAGCAGTACTTC. The V gene is TRBV20-1, the J gene TRBJ2-7; 7 bases agree with TRBD2. Per the germline V gene, CDR1 is DFQATT and CDR2 is SNEGSKA (reference sequence). The trim removed 6 bases at V and 6 bases at J, leaving 8 bases unmatched. This CDR3 spans 12 amino acids.

V gene TRBV24-1 combines with J gene TRBJ2-1; D is uncertain. Trimming removed 3 bases at V and 0 bases at J, with 11 bases between. CDR3 length: 16 amino acids. Germline CDR1 and CDR2: KGHDR and SFDVKD. CDR3 protein: CATSDGGYSSYNEQFF. The CDR3 region has the DNA TGTGCCACCAGTGATGGTGGATACAGCTCCTACAATGAGCAGTTCTTC.

The CDR3 DNA reads TGTGCCAGCAGCGACATAGGGGCGGGAGAGCAGTTCTTC. The encoded protein is CASSDIGAGEQFF. The V gene is TRBV9, the J gene TRBJ2-1, with a weak D call TRBD2 (6 bases). Germline assignment: CDR1 SGDLS and CDR2 YYNGEE. This CDR3 comprises 13 residues. V lost 3 bases and J lost 10, with 14 bases in between.

This clonotype was seen only a few times. This rearrangement joins TRBV10-3 to TRBJ1-2; unclear D gene. The V end was cut by 6 bases, the J end by 1 base, with 12 bases between. The CDR3 has 14 amino acids. Germline CDR1 is ENHRY and CDR2 is SYGVKD. The CDR3 region has the DNA TGTGCCATCAGCCCCCTTGACAATAACTATGGCTACACCTTC. Translated, it gives CAISPLDNNYGYTF.

This chain joins TRBV10-3 and TRBJ2-5; TRBD2 aligns across 16 bases. The length of the CDR3 is 14 residues. V was clipped by 8 bases and J by 3 bases; unmatched bases: 0. The germline V gene has CDR1 ENHRY and CDR2 SYGVKD. The CDR3 region is CAIGTSGGEETQYF. The CDR3 region has the DNA TGTGCCATCGGGACTAGCGGGGGGGAAGAGACCCAGTACTTC.

This chain joins TRBV6-1 and TRBJ1-2; D is perhaps TRBD1 (6 bases). The V end lost 6 bases, the J end lost 8 bases, and 16 bases lay between the germline ends. The CDR3 consists of 13 residues. Germline V gene lookup returns CDR1 MNHNS and CDR2 SASEGT. The CDR3 reads CASRTGQFLGYTF. In DNA form, the CDR3 reads TGTGCCAGCAGGACCGGACAGTTTTTGGGCTACACCTTC.

This chain joins TRBV7-3 and TRBJ2-3; 9 bases agree with TRBD2. J was trimmed by 5 bases and V by 5 bases; bases with no gene match: 11. Germline CDR1 reads SGHTA; CDR2 reads FQGTGA. The CDR3 extends over 16 amino acids. CDR3 protein: CASSPQWNSGGDTQYF. CDR3 DNA: TGTGCCAGCAGCCCCCAGTGGAATAGCGGGGGAGATACGCAGTATTTT.

This clonotype was detected many times. The V and J genes are TRBV9 and TRBJ1-4; weak D call: TRBD1 (6 bases). Germline CDR1 reads SGDLS; CDR2 reads YYNGEE. V lost 3 bases to trimming and J lost 5 bases, with 14 bases between them. This CDR3 is built from 15 residues. CDR3 in DNA: TGTGCCAGCAGCGGGGACGGGGGGCTAAATGAAAAACTGTTTTTT. Its translation: CASSGDGGLNEKLFF. The whole variable domain, filled in from reference TRBV9 and TRBJ1-4, reads DSGVTQTPKHLITATGQRVTLRCSPRSGDLSVYWYQQSLDQGLQFLIQYYNGEERAKGNILERFSAQQFPDLHSELNLSSLELGDSALYFCASSGDGGLNEKLFFGSGTQLSVL.